This record covers a single TCR beta chain. V shed 5 bases and J shed 1 base, with 5 bases lying between them. The CDR3 consists of 11 residues. CDR1 and CDR2 from the germline V gene are GTSNPN and SVGIG (reference sequence). Library preparation (for TCRbeta) was performed with unique molecular identifiers. One entry per CDR3 protein, called by TCRdb with MiXCR from the PCR reads. The profile shows 900,000 or so distinct CDR3 sequences, 15% to 20% of them singletons. The data derive from a study of T-cell reconstitution after alpha-beta-depleted transplantation in children. The source was PBMCs, mostly from graft donor cells, collected 360 days after TCRalphabeta/CD19-depleted stem cell transplant. The genes are TRBV30 and TRBJ2-5; D call uncertain. The TCR sequence derives from a male patient younger than 18 who had a stem cell transplant for acute lymphoblastic leukemia, so the T cells may come from the graft donor. CDR3 sequence: CAWGLQETQYF. The DNA of the CDR3 is TGTGCCTGGGGGCTCCAAGAGACCCAGTACTTC.